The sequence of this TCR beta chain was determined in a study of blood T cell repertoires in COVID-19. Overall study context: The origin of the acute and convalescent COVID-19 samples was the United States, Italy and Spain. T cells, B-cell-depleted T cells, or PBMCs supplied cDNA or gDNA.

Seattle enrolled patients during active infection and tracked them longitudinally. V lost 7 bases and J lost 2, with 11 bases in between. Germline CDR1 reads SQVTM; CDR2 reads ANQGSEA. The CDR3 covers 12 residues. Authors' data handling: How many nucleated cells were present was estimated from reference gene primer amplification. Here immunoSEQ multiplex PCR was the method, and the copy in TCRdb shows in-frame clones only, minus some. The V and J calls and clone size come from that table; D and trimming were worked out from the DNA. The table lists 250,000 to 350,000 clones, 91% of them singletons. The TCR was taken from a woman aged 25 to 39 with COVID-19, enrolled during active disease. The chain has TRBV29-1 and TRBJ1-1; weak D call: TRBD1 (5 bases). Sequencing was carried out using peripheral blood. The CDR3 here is CSGGTANTEAFF. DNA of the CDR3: TGCAGCGGGGGCACAGCTAACACTGAAGCTTTCTTT.